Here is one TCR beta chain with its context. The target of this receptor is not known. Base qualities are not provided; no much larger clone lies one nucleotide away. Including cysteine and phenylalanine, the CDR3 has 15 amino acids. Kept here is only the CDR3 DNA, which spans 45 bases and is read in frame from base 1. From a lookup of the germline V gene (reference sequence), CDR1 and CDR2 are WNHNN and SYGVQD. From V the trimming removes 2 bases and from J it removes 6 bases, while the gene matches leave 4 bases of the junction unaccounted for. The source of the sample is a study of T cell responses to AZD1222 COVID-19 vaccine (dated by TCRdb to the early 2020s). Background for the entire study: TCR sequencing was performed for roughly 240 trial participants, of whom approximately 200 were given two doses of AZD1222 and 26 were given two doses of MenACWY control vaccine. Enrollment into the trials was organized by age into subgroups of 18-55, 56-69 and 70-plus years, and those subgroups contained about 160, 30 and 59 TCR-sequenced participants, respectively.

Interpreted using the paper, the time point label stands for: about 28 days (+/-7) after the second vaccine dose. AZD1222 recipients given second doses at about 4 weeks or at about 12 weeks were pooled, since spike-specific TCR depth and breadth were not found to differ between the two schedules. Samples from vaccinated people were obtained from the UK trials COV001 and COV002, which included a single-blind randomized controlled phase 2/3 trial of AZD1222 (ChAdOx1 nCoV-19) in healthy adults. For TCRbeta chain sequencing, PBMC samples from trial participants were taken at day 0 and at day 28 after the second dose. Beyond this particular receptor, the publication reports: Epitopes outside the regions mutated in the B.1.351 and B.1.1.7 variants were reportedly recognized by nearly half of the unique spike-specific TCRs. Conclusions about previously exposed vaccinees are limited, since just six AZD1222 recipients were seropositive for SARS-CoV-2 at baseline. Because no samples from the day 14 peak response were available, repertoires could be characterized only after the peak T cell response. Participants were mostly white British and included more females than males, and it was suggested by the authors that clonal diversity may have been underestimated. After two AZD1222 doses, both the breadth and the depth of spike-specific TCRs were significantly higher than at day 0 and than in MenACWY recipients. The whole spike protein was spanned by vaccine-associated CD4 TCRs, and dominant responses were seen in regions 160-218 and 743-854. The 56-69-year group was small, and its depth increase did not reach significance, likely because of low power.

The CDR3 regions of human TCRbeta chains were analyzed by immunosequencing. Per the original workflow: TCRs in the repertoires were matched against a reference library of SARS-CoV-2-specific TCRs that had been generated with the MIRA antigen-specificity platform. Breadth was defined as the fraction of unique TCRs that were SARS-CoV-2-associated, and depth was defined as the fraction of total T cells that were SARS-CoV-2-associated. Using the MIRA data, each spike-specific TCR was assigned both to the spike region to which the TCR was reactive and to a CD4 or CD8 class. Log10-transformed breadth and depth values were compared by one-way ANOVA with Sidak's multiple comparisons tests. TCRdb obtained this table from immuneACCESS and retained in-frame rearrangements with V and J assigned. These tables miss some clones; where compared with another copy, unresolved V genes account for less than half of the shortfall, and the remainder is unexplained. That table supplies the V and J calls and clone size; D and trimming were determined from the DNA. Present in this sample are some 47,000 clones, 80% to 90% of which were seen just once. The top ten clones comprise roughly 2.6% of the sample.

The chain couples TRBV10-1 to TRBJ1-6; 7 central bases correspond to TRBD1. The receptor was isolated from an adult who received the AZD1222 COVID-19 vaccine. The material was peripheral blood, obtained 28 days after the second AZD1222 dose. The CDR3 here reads CASSEGQDVNSPLHF. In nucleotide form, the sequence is TGCGCCAGCAGTGAGGGACAGGACGTTAATTCACCCCTCCACTTT.